This TCR beta chain was retrieved from a study of T-cell memory formation after mild COVID-19. On the study more broadly: TCR clustering was largely donor specific.

This CDR3 is 14 amino acids long. In germline, CDR1 is SGHRS, CDR2 YFSETQ. V was trimmed by 0 bases and J by 5 bases, leaving 11 bases between them. General observations from the study: Among contracting clones, CD4+ were mainly CM/EM and CD8+ enriched in EMRA. SARS-CoV-2 specificity of second-wave clones peaking day 37 was unconfirmed.

Via MiXCR, TCRdb re-called the 5' RACE reads, giving one row per CDR3 protein. Of 270,000 or so distinct CDR3 sequences in the sample, about a sixth were seen once. This clonotype was counted a few times. Its antigen is as yet unknown. This rearrangement joins TRBV5-1 to TRBJ2-5, with D possibly matching TRBD2 (6 bases). Sequencing used PBMCs or a T cell subset sorted from them (not recorded which). The receptor was derived from a man between 18 and 35 years old who had mild COVID-19 (a few samples of this study predate the infection). Cell type and time point are not known. The CDR3 here is CASSLAGEWETQYF. Here the CDR3 DNA reads TGCGCCAGCAGCTTGGCGGGGGAGTGGGAGACCCAGTACTTC.